The 16 T cell receptor beta chains given below trace back to one sample, sequenced in a study of radiotherapy plus CTLA-4 blockade in lung cancer (dated by TCRdb to the late 2010s). Libraries came from the immunoSEQ multiplex PCR assay. Drawn from immuneACCESS, this table holds only the in-frame rearrangements with V and J called that TCRdb kept. Clones are partly lost; checked studies trace under half to an unresolved V gene and leave the rest unexplained. The sample table lists 60,000 to 70,000 clones, 65% to 80% of them with a count of one. The top ten constitute roughly a tenth of the sample. The source material was peripheral blood, sampled from a patient treated with radiotherapy plus ipilimumab. These receptors all come from a human donor with non-small cell lung cancer who had a complete response to radiotherapy plus ipilimumab.

The chain couples TRBV7-9 to TRBJ2-4; D is undetermined. Germline V gene sequence: CDR1 SEHNR, CDR2 FQNEAQ (reference sequence). V lost 5 bases to trimming and J lost 1 base, with 12 bases between them. CDR3 length: 15 amino acids. In nucleotides, the CDR3 is TGTGCCAGCAGCCCCACGAAGGAGGCCAAAAACATTCAGTACTTC. Translating it yields CASSPTKEAKNIQYF.

The chain has TRBV19 and TRBJ2-6; TRBD2 is a possible D gene (6 bases). The CDR3 loop spans 17 amino acids. The germline V and J ends were trimmed by 7 bases and 0 bases, with 16 bases remaining between them. Germline V lookup: CDR1 LNHDA, CDR2 SQIVND (reference sequence). The CDR3 spells CASKEGGFNSGANVLTF. The CDR3 region has the DNA TGTGCCAGTAAAGAGGGAGGCTTCAACTCTGGGGCCAACGTCCTGACTTTC.

This rearrangement joins TRBV10-2 to TRBJ2-2; TRBD1 agrees at 7 bases. Trimming took 4 bases from V and 8 from J; bases not matched to a gene: 10. Germline values: CDR1 WSHSY, CDR2 SAAADI. The CDR3 consists of 15 residues. The CDR3 nucleotides are TGCGCCAGCAGTGGAGCCGACAGGGTTGTGGGGGAGCTGTTTTTT. It encodes CASSGADRVVGELFF.

This chain uses TRBV29-1 with TRBJ1-2, with TRBD1 identical over 12 bases. The CDR3 is 15 amino acids. V was pared by 1 base and J by 6 bases, with 6 bases of the junction left unmatched. Germline loops: CDR1 SQVTM, CDR2 ANQGSEA. CDR3 loop: CSVEVRDRGRDGYTF. CDR3 DNA: TGCAGCGTTGAAGTCCGGGACAGGGGGCGGGATGGCTACACCTTC.

The chain combines TRBV7-2 with TRBJ1-5; 8 bases map to TRBD1. The CDR3 sequence is 17 residues long. With V trimmed by 5 bases and J by 0 bases, 9 bases remained unmatched. Germline V gene sequence: CDR1 SGHTA, CDR2 FQGNSA. In nucleotides, the CDR3 is TGTGCCAGCAGCCCCCAGGGGGCAGGGACTAGCAATCAGCCCCAGCATTTT. It codes for CASSPQGAGTSNQPQHF.

The rearrangement links TRBV29-1 to TRBJ2-6; possibly TRBD1 for D (6 bases). Germline V gene data show CDR1 as SQVTM and CDR2 as ANQGSEA. The CDR3 totals 16 residues. V lost 5 bases to trimming and J lost 0 bases, with 14 bases between them. The CDR3 nucleotides read TGCAGCGTTTCCCGGGACACTGACTCTGGGGCCAACGTCCTGACTTTC. Residues: CSVSRDTDSGANVLTF. Full variable domain (missing parts from reference TRBV29-1 and TRBJ2-6): SAVISQKPSRDICQRGTSLTIQCQVDSQVTMMFWYRQQPGQSLTLIATANQGSEATYESGFVIDKFPISRPNLTFSTLTVSNMSPEDSSIYLCSVSRDTDSGANVLTFGAGSRLTVL.

This clone was observed a single time. V usage is TRBV7-8 and J usage is TRBJ2-3; D is ambiguous. The CDR3 length is 14 residues. In germline, CDR1 is SGHVS, CDR2 FQNEAQ. V was cut by 2 bases and J by 4 bases, with 10 bases left in between. In DNA form, the CDR3 reads TGTGCCAGCAGCTTACTGACGGCGGCAGATACGCAGTATTTT. This sequence encodes CASSLLTAADTQYF.

This chain links TRBV7-8 with TRBJ2-7, with D unresolved. The ends were cut back, 5 bases at V and 0 bases at J, with 8 bases in the middle. Germline values: CDR1 SGHVS, CDR2 FQNEAQ. CDR3 size: 13 residues. In DNA, the CDR3 is TGTGCCAGCAGCCCGGACCTCTCCTACGAGCAGTACGTC. Translated: CASSPDLSYEQYV.

The J gene is TRBJ2-1, the V gene TRBV5-4; D is perhaps TRBD2 (7 bases). CDR3 length equals 15 residues. Deletions cut 3 bases from V and 2 bases from J, with 12 bases between. Per germline, CDR1 SGHNT and CDR2 YYREEE (reference sequence). CDR3 nucleotides: TGTGCCAGCAGCTCGGAGGGGGGGCCCTACAATGAGCAGTTCTTC. Translating it yields CASSSEGGPYNEQFF.

This chain joins TRBV19 and TRBJ1-1; possible D gene TRBD1, 6 bases. CDR1 and CDR2 from the germline V gene are LNHDA and SQIVND (reference sequence). This CDR3 contains 14 residues. V dropped 7 bases and J dropped 5 bases, with 17 bases sitting between them. CDR3 residues: CASKDPGETTEAFF. In DNA form, the CDR3 reads TGTGCCAGTAAAGATCCAGGGGAAACGACTGAAGCTTTCTTT.

The chain is built from TRBV18 and TRBJ2-1; D uncertain. Deletions cut 8 bases from V and 0 bases from J, with 14 bases between. Germline V gives CDR1 KGHSH, CDR2 LQKENI. This CDR3 has 15 amino acids. The CDR3 spells CASHLRVISYNEQFF. The CDR3 region has the DNA TGTGCCAGCCACCTAAGGGTAATCTCCTACAATGAGCAGTTCTTC.

The rearrangement links TRBV7-9 to TRBJ2-3, with 8 bases matching TRBD2. Germline CDR1 SEHNR, CDR2 FQNEAQ (reference sequence). This CDR3 contains 16 residues. Germline trimming cut 3 bases from V and 1 base from J; bases unmatched to any gene: 6. For the CDR3, the DNA is TGTGCCAGCAGCTTGGAGGCGGGGGGTGGCACAGATACGCAGTATTTT. This codes for CASSLEAGGGTDTQYF.

The V call is TRBV6-1, the J call TRBJ2-7; D unresolved. Germline V gene data show CDR1 as MNHNS and CDR2 as SASEGT. The length of the CDR3 is 14 residues. V shed 6 bases and J shed 4 bases, with 16 bases lying between them. The CDR3 bases are TGTGCCAGCAGGGTCTTCGGCGGCCTTTACGAGCAGTACGTC. Translated: CASRVFGGLYEQYV.

The rearrangement links TRBV30 to TRBJ1-5; D unclear. CDR3 length: 12 residues. The V gene lost 1 base and the J gene lost 3 bases, with 4 bases spanning the gap. CDR1 GTSNPN and CDR2 SVGIG come from the germline V gene (reference sequence). The CDR3 coding sequence is TGTGCCTGGAGTGACACCAATCAGCCCCAGCATTTT. Its protein is CAWSDTNQPQHF. The variable domain in full, with the rest retrieved from reference TRBV30 and TRBJ1-5, is SQTIHQWPATLVQPVGSPLSLECTVEGTSNPNLYWYRQAAGRGLQLLFYSVGIGQISSEVPQNLSASRPQDRQFILSSKKLLLSDSGFYLCAWSDTNQPQHFGDGTRLSIL.

The chain recombines TRBV6-5 with TRBJ2-7; D is ambiguous. The V and J ends lost 6 bases and 7 bases respectively, with 16 bases between them. Germline loops: CDR1 MNHEY, CDR2 SVGAGI. This CDR3 is 13 amino acids long. CDR3 residues: CASSLRGDLEQYF. Written as DNA, the CDR3 is TGTGCCAGCAGCCTCCGTGGGGATTTGGAGCAGTACTTC.

This clone was seen just once. The chain has TRBV10-1 and TRBJ1-1; 8 bases line up with TRBD1. The CDR3 runs 17 residues. Germline assignment: CDR1 WNHNN and CDR2 SYGVQD (reference sequence). Trimming took 5 bases from V and 0 from J; bases not matched to a gene: 11. The CDR3 reads CASSYRQGSYMNTEAFF. The DNA of the CDR3 is TGCGCCAGCAGTTACCGACAGGGGTCCTACATGAACACTGAAGCTTTCTTT.